The 22 T cell receptor beta chains given below trace back to one sample, sequenced in a study of blood T cell repertoires in COVID-19. The protocol was immunoSEQ multiplex PCR, while the TCRdb copy is restricted to in-frame clones and leaves out a portion. The sample lists some 270,000 clones, roughly 84% occurring once. Sample: peripheral blood. These receptors were taken from a woman in her thirties or forties who had recovered from COVID-19.

In this sample, this clone turned up once. The rearrangement uses TRBV9 and TRBJ2-5; 8 bases are shared with TRBD2. V dropped 3 bases and J dropped 5; count of bases not matched to a gene: 6. The CDR3 covers 14 residues. Per germline, CDR1 SGDLS and CDR2 YYNGEE. For the CDR3, the DNA is TGTGCCAGCAGCGATGGGACTAGTCGGGAGACCCAGTACTTC. This translates into CASSDGTSRETQYF.

The rearrangement uses TRBV3-1 (or the pseudogene TRBV3-2) and TRBJ2-3; D uncertain. CDR1 and CDR2 from the germline V gene are LGHDT and YNNKEL (reference sequence). This CDR3 region has 12 residues. V lost 6 bases and J lost 10, with 14 bases in between. The CDR3 nucleotides are TGTGCCAGCAGTACGGGTCAGATACCGCAGTATTTT. Translation gives CASSTGQIPQYF.

This chain joins TRBV11-2 and TRBJ2-5, with D possibly being TRBD1 (5 bases). The germline CDR1 and CDR2 sequences are SGHAT and FQNNGV. The CDR3 extends over 13 amino acids. Trimming left V 4 bases short and J 1 base short, with 7 bases between. The CDR3 region has the DNA TGTGCCAGCAGCTACAGGATCCAAGAGACCCAGTACTTC. It translates to CASSYRIQETQYF.

This clone was counted once. J is TRBJ2-5 and V is TRBV5-6, with 8 bases aligning to TRBD1. This CDR3 region has 14 residues. Per the germline V gene, CDR1 is SGHDT and CDR2 is YYEEEE. With V trimmed by 1 base and J by 8 bases, 7 bases remained unmatched. CDR3 DNA sequence: TGTGCCAGCAGCTTGAATGGCAGGGGGCGAACCCAGTACTTC. The encoded protein is CASSLNGRGRTQYF.

The rearrangement links TRBV5-4 to TRBJ2-3; a possible D gene is TRBD1 (9 bases). CDR3 size: 16 residues. V was trimmed by 5 bases and J by 4 bases, leaving 20 bases between them. The germline CDR1 and CDR2 sequences are SGHNT and YYREEE (reference sequence). The CDR3 region has the DNA TGTGCCAGCAGAAACAGGGGGCGGGGGGACGCAGATACGCAGTATTTT. Its translation is CASRNRGRGDADTQYF.

This chain uses TRBV7-9 with TRBJ1-6; 7 bases are shared with TRBD1. The germline V gene encodes CDR1 SEHNR and CDR2 FQNEAQ (reference sequence). The CDR3 is 13 amino acids. The chain's CDR3 is CASKGQHNSPLHF. The CDR3 coding sequence is TGTGCAAGTAAGGGACAGCACAATTCACCCCTCCACTTT.

V is TRBV13 and J is TRBJ2-1; TRBD1 is a possible D gene (6 bases). V was cut by 5 bases and J by 9 bases, with 14 bases left in between. The germline V gene has CDR1 PRHDT and CDR2 FYEKMQ (reference sequence). This CDR3 is built from 13 residues. This CDR3 reads CASSPQDSTEQFF. CDR3 coding DNA: TGTGCCAGCAGCCCCCAGGACAGCACTGAGCAGTTCTTC.

V and J are TRBV18 and TRBJ2-5; TRBD2 might be the D (6 bases). Germline values: CDR1 KGHSH, CDR2 LQKENI. The CDR3 totals 16 residues. V was clipped by 0 bases and J by 1 base, with 12 bases between them. In DNA, the CDR3 is TGTGCCAGCTCACCACCCCGCGGGGCCATCCAAGAGACCCAGTACTTC. This codes for CASSPPRGAIQETQYF.

The chain recombines TRBV2 with TRBJ2-2; TRBD2 is a possible D gene (5 bases). Per germline, CDR1 SNHLY and CDR2 FYNNEI. Deletions cut 6 bases from V and 6 bases from J, with 11 bases between. This CDR3 comprises 13 residues. CDR3 region: CASRASFAGELFF. In nucleotides, the CDR3 is TGTGCCAGCAGGGCTAGCTTCGCCGGGGAGCTGTTTTTT.

This chain uses TRBV30 with TRBJ1-1; D may be TRBD1 (5 bases). The CDR3 contains 14 residues. The germline gives CDR1 GTSNPN, CDR2 SVGIG (reference sequence). Trimming cost V 5 bases and J 4 bases, with 17 bases left between them. This CDR3 reads CAWSSGGGSTEAFF. CDR3 coding DNA: TGTGCCTGGTCCTCGGGCGGGGGTAGCACTGAAGCTTTCTTT.

The rearrangement uses TRBV11-2 and TRBJ2-3; 8 nucleotides align to TRBD2. Germline CDR1 is SGHAT and CDR2 is FQNNGV. With V trimmed by 2 bases and J by 4 bases, 5 bases remained unmatched. The CDR3 runs to 15 residues. CDR3 DNA sequence: TGTGCCAGCAGCTTAATCGGGGGGGCATCAGATACGCAGTATTTT. Translated, it gives CASSLIGGASDTQYF.

This rearrangement joins TRBV12-3 or TRBV12-4 to TRBJ2-7; D is perhaps TRBD2 (5 bases). The CDR3 runs 13 residues. V gave up 10 bases and J gave up 2 bases, with 15 bases separating them. CDR3: CAIRREGTYEQYF. The DNA of the CDR3 is TGTGCCATCCGGAGAGAGGGCACCTACGAGCAGTACTTC.

This chain uses TRBV6-5 with TRBJ1-2; the match to TRBD1 covers 8 bases. CDR3 length: 14 amino acids. CDR1 and CDR2 from the germline V gene are MNHEY and SVGAGI. V lost 6 bases to trimming and J lost 3 bases; unmatched junction nucleotides: 6. The CDR3 protein is CASSLGQGYYGYTF. The CDR3 bases are TGTGCCAGCAGCCTTGGACAGGGCTACTATGGCTACACCTTC.

CDR3 region: CASSLEGQATGELFF. The DNA of the CDR3 is TGTGCCAGCAGCTTAGAGGGGCAGGCCACCGGGGAGCTGTTTTTT. The chain combines TRBV7-6 with TRBJ2-2, with D possibly TRBD1 on 5 matching bases. The V gene lost 1 base and the J gene lost 4 bases, with 10 bases spanning the gap. The CDR3 contains 15 residues. Germline V lookup: CDR1 SGHVS, CDR2 FNYEAQ. The full variable domain, in which reference TRBV7-6 and TRBJ2-2 provide the parts outside the CDR3, is GAGVSQSPRYKVTKRGQDVALRCDPISGHVSLYWYRQALGQGPEFLTYFNYEAQQDKSGLPNDRFSAERPEGSISTLTIQRTEQRDSAMYRCASSLEGQATGELFFGEGSRLTVL.

The chain carries TRBV14 and TRBJ2-3; 13 positions match TRBD2. The J segment lost 1 base and the V segment lost 3 bases, leaving 7 bases of the junction unmatched. This CDR3 has 18 residues. CDR1 and CDR2 from the germline V gene are SGHDN and FVKESK. This chain's CDR3 is CASSQPGLAGWRTDTQYF. The CDR3 nucleotides are TGTGCCAGCAGCCAGCCGGGACTAGCGGGGTGGCGCACAGATACGCAGTATTTT.

The chain links TRBV19 to TRBJ2-7, with a possible D match to TRBD1 (6 bases). Trimming cost V 1 base and J 7 bases, with 14 bases left between them. Germline V lookup: CDR1 LNHDA, CDR2 SQIVND (reference sequence). The length of the CDR3 is 14 residues. The CDR3 loop reads CASSIAQGWREQYF. The CDR3 nucleotides are TGTGCCAGTAGTATAGCACAGGGTTGGAGGGAGCAGTACTTC.

As DNA, the CDR3 is TGTGCCAGCAGTTCAGGGGCGCAGGACACTGAAGCTTTCTTT. Protein: CASSSGAQDTEAFF. V is TRBV28 and J is TRBJ1-1; maybe TRBD1 (6 bases). CDR1 MDHEN and CDR2 SYDVKM come from the germline V gene. This CDR3 is 14 amino acids long. Between the trimmed V and J ends, which lost 4 bases and 3 bases, there was a span of 12 bases. Looking up the rest from reference TRBV28 and TRBJ1-1 gives the full variable domain: DVKVTQSSRYLVKRTGEKVFLECVQDMDHENMFWYRQDPGLGLRLIYFSYDVKMKEKGDIPEGYSVSREKKERFSLILESASTNQTSMYLCASSSGAQDTEAFFGQGTRLTVV.

This rearrangement joins TRBV9 to TRBJ2-3; TRBD2 matches at 9 bases. The junction had 3 bases not matched to a gene; V was cut back by 0 bases and J by 4 bases. The CDR3 is made up of 15 amino acids. Per germline, CDR1 SGDLS and CDR2 YYNGEE. CDR3 sequence (DNA): TGTGCCAGCAGCGTAGGAATAGCGGGGGCAGATACGCAGTATTTT. Encoded protein: CASSVGIAGADTQYF.

This clone was counted many times. In the same sample, other DNA sequences code for this CDR3. DNA for the CDR3: TGTGCCAGCAGTAGGACACGGGACTATGGCTACACCTTC. It specifies CASSRTRDYGYTF. The chain employs TRBV6-5 and TRBJ1-2, with D perhaps TRBD1 (5 bases). This CDR3 is built from 13 residues. Deletions cut 5 bases from V and 3 bases from J, with 10 bases between. From germline, CDR1 is MNHEY and CDR2 SVGAGI.

Turning to this clone: A read error may produce the germline difference seen at one junction end. V gene TRBV19 combines with J gene TRBJ2-5; 9 positions match TRBD1. Germline CDR1 and CDR2: LNHDA and SQIVND (reference sequence). The CDR3 contains 14 residues. CDR3 DNA sequence: TGTGCCAGCACGGGACAGGGCAAGCAAGGGACCCAGTACTTC. Translation: CASTGQGKQGTQYF.

The V gene is TRBV5-6, the J gene TRBJ2-2; 9 positions agree with TRBD1. Germline-derived CDR1 and CDR2 are SGHDT and YYEEEE. The CDR3 consists of 16 residues. J lost 5 bases, V lost 5 bases, and 10 bases had no gene match. The CDR3 loop is CASRRDRVFYTGELFF. CDR3 coding DNA: TGTGCCAGCAGACGGGACAGGGTGTTTTATACCGGGGAGCTGTTTTTT.

Comments on this clone: This sample includes further DNA sequences coding for the same CDR3. This chain links TRBV18 with TRBJ1-5; D remains unclear. Germline lookup yields CDR1 KGHSH and CDR2 LQKENI. Trimming stripped 0 bases from V and 2 bases from J, with 5 bases between. The CDR3 totals 14 residues. The CDR3 DNA sequence: TGTGCCAGCTCACCACCCGGGGGCAATCAGCCCCAGCATTTT. Its protein is CASSPPGGNQPQHF.